This T cell receptor (beta chain) emerged from a study of cytomegalovirus exposure and HLA in healthy donors. This clone was observed once. What it recognizes is unknown. Regarding the study as a whole: In a later analysis, parvovirus B19, influenza, CMV and Epstein-Barr virus appeared linked to several top co-occurrence clusters. A cluster of highly shared sequence variants was likely a sequencing artifact. Investigators reported under 200 TCR beta chains as tied to cytomegalovirus. In a later analysis, TCR beta V- and J-gene trimming was associated with a missense DCLRE1C variant.

This PCR relied on a set of 60 Vbeta primers and 13 Jbeta primers. The repertoire was sequenced with immunoSEQ multiplex PCR; TCRdb's copy has only in-frame clones and lacks some. Counted here are some 180,000 clones, roughly 85% occurring once; the ten biggest clones make up 2.5% to 3%. This TCR was sampled from a man younger than 40 in good health and CMV-seropositive. The source material was PBMCs.

The CDR3 DNA reads as TGTGCCAGCTCACCAACGACGCCAGGAACTGAAGCTTTCTTT. It codes for CASSPTTPGTEAFF. The rearrangement uses TRBV18 and TRBJ1-1; D call uncertain. V lost 2 bases to trimming and J lost 5 bases, with 12 bases between them. Germline V CDR1 and CDR2: KGHSH, LQKENI. This CDR3 is 14 amino acids long.